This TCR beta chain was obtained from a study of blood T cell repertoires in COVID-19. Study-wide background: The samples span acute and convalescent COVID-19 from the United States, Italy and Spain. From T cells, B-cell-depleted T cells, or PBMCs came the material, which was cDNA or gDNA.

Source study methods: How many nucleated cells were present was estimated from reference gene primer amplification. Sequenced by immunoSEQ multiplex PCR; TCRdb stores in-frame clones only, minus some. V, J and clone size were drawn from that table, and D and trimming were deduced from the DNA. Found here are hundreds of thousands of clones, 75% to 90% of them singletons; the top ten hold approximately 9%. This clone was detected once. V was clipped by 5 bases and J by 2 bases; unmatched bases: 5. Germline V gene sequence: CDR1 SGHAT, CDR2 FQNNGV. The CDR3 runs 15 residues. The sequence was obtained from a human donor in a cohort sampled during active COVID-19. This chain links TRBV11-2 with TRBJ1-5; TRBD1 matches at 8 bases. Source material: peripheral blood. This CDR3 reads CASSRQGAGNQPQHF. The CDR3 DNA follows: TGTGCCAGCAGCCGCCAGGGGGCAGGCAATCAGCCCCAGCATTTT.